Listed below are T cell receptor beta chains from one sample, sequenced in a study of molecular identifiers for immune sequencing clone quantification. TCRdb re-derived calls from the PCR reads in MiXCR, one entry per CDR3 protein. The sample lists 55,000 to 75,000 distinct CDR3 sequences, around a sixth occurring once. Material: naive CD8+ T cells from blood, with Jurkat cell RNA spiked in. These receptors all come from a human donor in good health. Some libraries in this study had Jurkat cell RNA spiked in. The CDR3 runs from the conserved cysteine through the conserved F or W. The D gene is left open where the match is weak. Size is stated for part of the rows, as once, few or many counts, or as a class when the clone is expanded.

TRBD2	TRBV20-1	.	TRBJ2-1	CSARDMGTRDYYNEQFF	TGCAGTGCTAGAGATATGGGCACTCGGGACTATTACAATGAGCAGTTCTTC
TRBD2	TRBV12-3/TRBV12-4	few	TRBJ2-3	CASSLVSGSVDTQYF	TGTGCCAGCAGTTTAGTGAGCGGGAGCGTAGATACGCAGTATTTT
TRBD1	TRBV27	many	TRBJ2-3	CASSLPGQGNTQYF	TGTGCCAGCAGTCTTCCGGGACAGGGAAATACGCAGTATTTT
.	TRBV5-4	many	TRBJ2-7	CASSPPVGGEQYF	TGTGCCAGCAGCCCCCCTGTCGGCGGCGAGCAGTACTTC
.	TRBV6-6	many	TRBJ1-4	CASSPTEPNEKLFF	TGTGCCAGCAGTCCGACGGAACCTAATGAAAAACTGTTTTTT
.	TRBV7-6	once	TRBJ2-2	CASSFPRGGGWTGELFF	TGTGCCAGCAGCTTCCCCCGGGGCGGGGGCTGGACCGGGGAGCTGTTTTTT
TRBD2	TRBV2	few	TRBJ2-1	CASVAGEGNEQFF	TGTGCCAGCGTAGCGGGAGAGGGAAATGAGCAGTTCTTC
.	TRBV9	many	TRBJ1-6	CASSANRDSYNSPLHF	TGTGCCAGCAGCGCCAACAGGGACTCCTATAATTCACCCCTCCACTTT
TRBD2	TRBV18	few	TRBJ2-1	CASSPPTSGSNNEQFF	TGTGCCAGCTCACCACCCACTAGCGGGAGTAACAATGAGCAGTTCTTC
.	TRBV20-1	once	TRBJ2-4	CSAPDSYIQYF	TGCAGTGCCCCCGACTCCTACATTCAGTACTTC
TRBD1	TRBV6-1	few	TRBJ1-2	CASSERTRGAGYTF	TGTGCCAGCAGTGAACGAACCAGGGGGGCCGGCTACACCTTC
.	TRBV29-1	many	TRBJ2-6	CSAQARGADGANVLTF	TGCAGCGCCCAGGCTAGGGGGGCCGATGGGGCCAACGTCCTGACTTTC
.	TRBV19	.	TRBJ2-2	CASSTQGPTGELFF	TGTGCCAGTAGTACCCAAGGACCCACCGGGGAGCTGTTTTTT
TRBD1	TRBV7-9	many	TRBJ2-5	CASRKGAPQETQYF	TGTGCCAGCCGGAAGGGGGCTCCCCAAGAGACCCAGTACTTC
.	TRBV30	many	TRBJ2-2	CAWSDLLGELFF	TGTGCCTGGAGTGATCTTCTCGGGGAGCTGTTTTTT
.	TRBV9	.	TRBJ2-1	CASSPRPRTSYNEQFF	TGTGCCAGCAGCCCCCGGCCCCGGACCTCCTACAATGAGCAGTTCTTC
.	TRBV7-3	few	TRBJ2-1	CASSLGNNEQFF	TGTGCCAGCAGCTTGGGTAACAATGAGCAGTTCTTC
.	TRBV4-3	many	TRBJ2-7	CASSQGFGSNSYEQYF	TGCGCCAGCAGCCAAGGTTTTGGGTCGAACTCCTACGAGCAGTACTTC
TRBD1	TRBV19	many	TRBJ2-7	CASSAGTGPYEQYF	TGTGCCAGTAGTGCCGGGACAGGGCCCTACGAGCAGTACTTC
.	TRBV20-1	many	TRBJ2-7	CSGRGGIIYEQYF	TGCAGTGGCAGAGGCGGGATTATTTACGAGCAGTACTTC
TRBD1	TRBV4-1	many	TRBJ1-4	CASSQERTGFEKLFF	TGCGCCAGCAGCCAAGAACGGACAGGGTTTGAAAAACTGTTTTTT
TRBD2	TRBV20-1	.	TRBJ2-2	CSARRRPGTSGSWELFF	TGCAGTGCTAGAAGGAGACCCGGGACTAGCGGGAGCTGGGAGCTGTTTTTT
.	TRBV19	.	TRBJ1-4	CASSILGQPFNEKLFF	TGTGCCAGTAGTATTTTGGGCCAGCCGTTTAATGAAAAACTGTTTTTT
.	TRBV7-3	many	TRBJ2-3	CASAPGDTDTQYF	TGTGCCAGCGCTCCGGGGGACACAGATACGCAGTATTTT
TRBD2	TRBV10-3	many	TRBJ2-3	CAISDPGRAGGPSTDTQYF	TGTGCCATCAGTGACCCCGGAAGGGCGGGAGGGCCGAGCACAGATACGCAGTATTTT
.	TRBV19	many	TRBJ2-1	CASGIDGTGLEQFF	TGTGCCAGTGGTATAGATGGAACAGGGCTAGAGCAGTTCTTC
.	TRBV7-9	many	TRBJ1-1	CASSLAGQISHTEAFF	TGTGCCAGCAGCTTAGCAGGACAGATTAGCCACACTGAAGCTTTCTTT
.	TRBV7-2	many	TRBJ2-3	CASSPGISYWADTQYF	TGTGCCAGCAGTCCCGGGATTAGCTACTGGGCAGATACGCAGTATTTT
.	TRBV6-5	once	TRBJ2-1	CASSNRNYNEQFF	TGTGCCAGCAGCAACAGGAACTACAATGAGCAGTTCTTC
.	TRBV18	many	TRBJ1-1	CASSQGGGWNTEAFF	TGTGCCAGCTCCCAAGGAGGGGGATGGAACACTGAAGCTTTCTTT
.	TRBV28	.	TRBJ1-2	CASSLRRIYGHTF	TGTGCCAGCAGTTTACGAAGAATATATGGCCACACCTTC
.	TRBV7-9	.	TRBJ2-1	CACRLDPVDEQFF	TGTGCCTGCAGATTAGACCCGGTGGATGAGCAGTTCTTC
TRBD1	TRBV5-4	few	TRBJ2-6	CASSSSPGQVYSGANVLTF	TGTGCCAGCAGCTCGTCACCGGGACAGGTGTACTCTGGGGCCAACGTCCTGACTTTC
.	TRBV7-6	many	TRBJ2-7	CASSSLPGGEQYF	TGTGCCAGCAGCTCACTCCCCGGTGGGGAGCAGTACTTC
.	TRBV13	many	TRBJ1-2	CASSLVAGVGVYGYTF	TGTGCCAGCAGCTTAGTTGCAGGGGTTGGTGTCTATGGCTACACCTTC
TRBD1	TRBV27	.	TRBJ1-5	CASSSGQGSLNQPQHF	TGTGCCAGCAGTTCAGGACAGGGAAGCCTTAATCAGCCCCAGCATTTT
.	TRBV27	many	TRBJ1-5	CASSFSNQPQHF	TGTGCCAGCAGTTTCTCCAATCAGCCCCAGCATTTT
.	TRBV6-2/TRBV6-3	many	TRBJ1-1	CASSALWGGTEAFF	TGTGCCAGCAGCGCGCTGTGGGGGGGGACTGAAGCTTTCTTT
.	TRBV7-8	many	TRBJ2-1	CASSYGGYNEQFF	TGTGCCAGCAGCTACGGCGGCTACAATGAGCAGTTCTTC
.	TRBV20-1	many	TRBJ2-2	CSARRLDNGELFF	TGCAGTGCTAGGAGACTAGACAACGGGGAGCTGTTTTTT
.	TRBV7-9	many	TRBJ2-5	CASSLPTRGPEETQYF	TGTGCCAGCAGCTTACCGACTAGGGGTCCGGAAGAGACCCAGTACTTC
TRBD1	TRBV4-1	many	TRBJ1-5	CASSQGQTGTEKNQPQHF	TGCGCCAGCAGCCAAGGTCAAACCGGGACAGAAAAGAATCAGCCCCAGCATTTT
.	TRBV4-3	many	TRBJ2-5	CASSQSIEEETQYF	TGCGCCAGCAGCCAAAGTATAGAGGAGGAGACCCAGTACTTC
TRBD1	TRBV18	many	TRBJ2-7	CASSRTGAYEQYF	TGTGCCAGCTCTCGGACAGGAGCCTACGAGCAGTACTTC
TRBD2	TRBV7-8	many	TRBJ2-7	CASSFGLAGAQGYEQYF	TGTGCCAGCAGCTTTGGACTAGCGGGCGCCCAAGGATACGAGCAGTACTTC
TRBD2	TRBV7-2	many	TRBJ2-7	CASSFPGLAFEQYF	TGTGCCAGCAGCTTCCCGGGACTAGCGTTCGAGCAGTACTTC
.	TRBV4-1	many	TRBJ2-7	CASSQQKEQYF	TGCGCCAGCAGCCAACAGAAGGAGCAGTACTTC
.	TRBV7-9	many	TRBJ2-7	CASSPRTDTYEQYF	TGTGCCAGCAGCCCGAGGACAGACACCTACGAGCAGTACTTC
.	TRBV11-2	many	TRBJ2-7	CASSLVRTDSYEQYF	TGTGCCAGCAGCTTAGTCCGGACTGATTCCTACGAGCAGTACTTC
TRBD2	TRBV27	many	TRBJ2-2	CASSRGLAGKNTGELFF	TGTGCCAGCAGTCGAGGACTAGCGGGAAAGAACACCGGGGAGCTGTTTTTT
.	TRBV6-2/TRBV6-3	.	TRBJ2-1	CASGYMVREQFF	TGTGCCAGCGGTTACATGGTGCGTGAGCAGTTCTTC
.	TRBV4-1	.	TRBJ1-1	CASSQNRDGTDASF	TGCGCCAGCAGCCAGAACAGGGATGGGACTGACGCTTCCTTT
TRBD2	TRBV4-2	medium-sized	TRBJ2-3	CASSQEELAGVTDTQYF	TGTGCCAGCAGCCAAGAGGAACTAGCGGGGGTCACAGATACGCAGTATTTT